Below, one TCR beta chain is given with its context. Its antigen is not identified. The data derive from a study of liver allograft versus peripheral blood T cells. For the study at large: Intrahepatic T cell receptor repertoires from transplanted livers were compared against repertoires in recipients' peripheral blood.

TCRdb analysed the reads with MiXCR anew, one entry per CDR3 protein. The table shows about 2,800 distinct CDR3 sequences, with roughly 15% occurring only once. The CDR3 loop spans 16 amino acids. Between the trimmed V and J ends, which lost 0 bases and 5 bases, there was a span of 15 bases. In germline, CDR1 is LGHDT, CDR2 YNNKEL (reference sequence). Study-wide findings and caveats: Reports indicated that T cell receptor repertoires inside liver allografts differed from those in peripheral blood.

The rearrangement links TRBV3-1 to TRBJ2-3; TRBD1 might be the D (6 bases). This receptor was identified in a human patient who had a liver transplant. Some T cells may be supplied by the graft donor. DNA for the CDR3: TGTGCCAGCAGCCAAGATTGGGGGACAAGCGGAGATACGCAGTATTTT. Translation: CASSQDWGTSGDTQYF.